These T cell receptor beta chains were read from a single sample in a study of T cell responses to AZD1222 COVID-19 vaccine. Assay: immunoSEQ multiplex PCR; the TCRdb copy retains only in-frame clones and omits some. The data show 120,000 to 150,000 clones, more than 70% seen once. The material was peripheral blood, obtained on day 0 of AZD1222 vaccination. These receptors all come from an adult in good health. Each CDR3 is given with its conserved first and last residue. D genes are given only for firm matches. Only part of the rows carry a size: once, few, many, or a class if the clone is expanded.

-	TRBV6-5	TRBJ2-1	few	CASSKGEWNEQFF	TGTGCCAGCAGTAAGGGTGAATGGAATGAGCAGTTCTTC
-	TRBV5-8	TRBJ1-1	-	CASSLAGGRTEAFF	TGTGCCAGCAGCCTCGCGGGAGGAAGAACTGAAGCTTTCTTT
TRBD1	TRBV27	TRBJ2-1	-	CASSLEGARYNEQFF	TGTGCCAGCAGTTTAGAGGGGGCGCGTTACAATGAGCAGTTCTTC
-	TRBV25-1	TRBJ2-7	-	CASRTGTLLGEQYF	TGTGCCAGTCGAACAGGGACCCTTCTCGGCGAGCAGTACTTC
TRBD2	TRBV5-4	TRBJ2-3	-	CASSLGGRADTDTQYF	TGTGCCAGCAGCTTGGGAGGGAGGGCCGACACAGATACGCAGTATTTT
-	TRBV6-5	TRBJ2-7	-	CASSTGTIKAYEQYF	TGTGCCAGCAGCACGGGGACCATCAAGGCCTACGAGCAGTACTTC
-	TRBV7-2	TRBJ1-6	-	CASSLRQQGNSPLHF	TGTGCCAGCAGCTTAAGGCAGCAGGGGAACTCACCCCTCCACTTT
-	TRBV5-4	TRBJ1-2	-	CASSQPGRINYGYTF	TGTGCCAGCAGCCAACCGGGACGGATTAACTATGGCTACACCTTC
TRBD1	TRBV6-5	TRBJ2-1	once	CASSPSRTGNEQFF	TGTGCCAGCAGCCCCTCAAGGACAGGGAATGAGCAGTTCTTC
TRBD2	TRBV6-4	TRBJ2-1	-	CASSDSRTSGRANFGSYNEQFF	TGTGCCAGCAGTGACTCTAGGACTAGCGGGAGGGCTAACTTTGGGTCCTACAATGAGCAGTTCTTC
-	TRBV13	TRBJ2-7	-	CASSPGRVSEQYF	TGTGCCAGCAGCCCCGGGCGGGTTAGCGAGCAGTACTTC
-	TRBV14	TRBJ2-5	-	CASSPSGRKGTQYF	TGTGCCAGCAGCCCCTCCGGCAGGAAGGGGACCCAGTACTTC
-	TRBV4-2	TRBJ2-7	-	CASSPPGRADYEQYF	TGTGCCAGCAGCCCCCCGGGCAGGGCGGACTACGAGCAGTACTTC
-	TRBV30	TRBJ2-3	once	CAWRASRTDTQYF	TGTGCCTGGAGGGCCAGTCGGACAGATACGCAGTATTTT
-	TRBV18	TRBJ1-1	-	CASSPVTVKEAFF	TGTGCCAGCTCACCCGTCACCGTAAAAGAAGCTTTCTTT
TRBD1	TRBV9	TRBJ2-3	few	CASSAGTGSHTQYF	TGTGCCAGCAGCGCCGGGACAGGCTCACATACGCAGTATTTT
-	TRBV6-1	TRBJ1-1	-	CASSEMTVNTEAFF	TGTGCCAGCAGTGAAATGACGGTCAACACTGAAGCTTTCTTT
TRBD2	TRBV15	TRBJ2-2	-	CATSRLAGNTGELFF	TGTGCCACCAGCAGGCTAGCGGGAAACACCGGGGAGCTGTTTTTT
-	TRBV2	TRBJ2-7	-	CASSEMPGPSYEQYF	TGTGCCAGCAGTGAAATGCCAGGGCCAAGCTACGAGCAGTACTTC
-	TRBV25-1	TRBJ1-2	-	CASNSGTGYTF	TGTGCCAGCAATTCAGGGACTGGCTACACCTTC
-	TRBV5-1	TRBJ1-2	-	CASSPTPGDYGYTF	TGCGCCAGCAGCCCGACACCAGGAGACTATGGCTACACCTTC
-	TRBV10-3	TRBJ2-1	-	CAISGGEGTNEQFF	TGTGCCATCAGTGGCGGTGAGGGCACCAATGAGCAGTTCTTC
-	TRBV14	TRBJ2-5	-	CASSLDRTRTQYF	TGTGCCAGCAGCCTCGACAGAACTCGGACCCAGTACTTC
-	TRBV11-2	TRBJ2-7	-	CASSLVVVSHIYEQYF	TGTGCCAGCAGCTTAGTTGTAGTCAGCCACATTTACGAGCAGTACTTC
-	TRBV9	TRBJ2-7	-	CASSVDSRSYEQYF	TGTGCCAGCAGCGTAGACAGTCGCTCCTACGAGCAGTACTTC
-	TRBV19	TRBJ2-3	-	CASSLGRVAQDTQYF	TGTGCCAGTAGCCTGGGCCGGGTAGCGCAAGATACGCAGTATTTT
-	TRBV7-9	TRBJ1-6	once	CASSRPLNNSPLHF	TGTGCCAGCAGCCGGCCCCTTAATAATTCACCCCTCCACTTT
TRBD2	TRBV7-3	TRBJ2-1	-	CASSLPGLAYNEQFF	TGTGCCAGCAGCCTACCCGGACTAGCCTACAATGAGCAGTTCTTC
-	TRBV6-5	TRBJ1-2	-	CASRRGLTDYGYTF	TGTGCCAGCAGAAGAGGACTGACTGACTATGGCTACACCTTC
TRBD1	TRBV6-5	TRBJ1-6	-	CASSARTGNSPLHF	TGTGCCAGCAGCGCCCGGACAGGGAATTCACCCCTCCACTTT
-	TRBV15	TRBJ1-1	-	CATSRYTVTEAFF	TGTGCCACCAGCAGATATACAGTAACTGAAGCTTTCTTT
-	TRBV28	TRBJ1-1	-	CASRTGELGTEAFF	TGTGCCAGCAGAACTGGGGAGCTGGGCACTGAAGCTTTCTTT
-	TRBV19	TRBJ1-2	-	CASVQTGTNYGYTF	TGTGCCTCCGTACAGACAGGAACTAACTATGGCTACACCTTC
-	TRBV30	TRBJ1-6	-	CAWSLPGASSYNSPLHF	TGTGCCTGGAGCCTGCCGGGGGCAAGCTCCTATAATTCACCCCTCCACTTT
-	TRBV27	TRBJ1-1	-	CASRLRGKVEAFF	TGTGCCAGCAGGCTACGGGGTAAGGTTGAAGCTTTCTTT
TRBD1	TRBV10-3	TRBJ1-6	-	CAISPRQGDSPLHF	TGTGCCATCAGTCCTAGACAGGGTGATTCACCCCTCCACTTT
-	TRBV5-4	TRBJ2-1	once	CASSFSGNPYNEQFF	TGTGCCAGCAGTTTCTCAGGGAACCCGTACAATGAGCAGTTCTTC
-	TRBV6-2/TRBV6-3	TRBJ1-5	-	CASSYHQGTHNQPQHF	TGTGCCAGCAGTTACCACCAGGGGACCCACAATCAGCCCCAGCATTTT
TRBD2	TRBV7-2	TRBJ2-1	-	CASSLTSGGEQFF	TGTGCCAGCAGCTTAACTAGCGGGGGAGAGCAGTTCTTC
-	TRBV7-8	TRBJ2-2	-	CASSSALTSSGGTGELFF	TGTGCCAGCAGCTCCGCTCTAACTAGCTCCGGAGGGACCGGGGAGCTGTTTTTT
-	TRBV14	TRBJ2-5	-	CASSQRSGEPLRFETQYF	TGTGCCAGCAGCCAGAGATCAGGAGAGCCGCTAAGATTTGAGACCCAGTACTTC
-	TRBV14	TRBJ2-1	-	CASSQDGNYNEQFF	TGTGCCAGCAGCCAAGACGGGAACTACAATGAGCAGTTCTTC
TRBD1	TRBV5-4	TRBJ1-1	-	CASSFGTDLVTEAFF	TGTGCCAGCAGCTTTGGGACAGATTTAGTCACTGAAGCTTTCTTT
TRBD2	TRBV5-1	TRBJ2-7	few	CASSSLASRFSSSYEQYF	TGCGCCAGCAGCTCACTAGCGTCTAGATTCTCCAGCTCCTACGAGCAGTACTTC
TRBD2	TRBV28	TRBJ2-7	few	CASSLLSSGSTSYEQYF	TGTGCCAGCAGTTTATTATCTAGCGGGAGTACGTCCTACGAGCAGTACTTC
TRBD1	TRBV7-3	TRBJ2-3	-	CASSLNAGTGPLFYTQYF	TGTGCCAGCAGCTTGAATGCTGGGACAGGCCCCCTATTCTATACGCAGTATTTT